This T cell receptor (beta chain) stems from a study of post-analysis software for immune sequencing data. Unique molecular identifiers had been added to the TCR beta cDNA libraries. T cells numbering about 0.85 to 10 million yielded cDNA molecules that totaled about 500,000. TCRdb analysed the PCR reads with MiXCR anew, one entry per CDR3 protein. The sample includes 650,000 to 850,000 distinct CDR3 sequences, roughly 50% of them seen just once. V lost 4 bases to trimming and J lost 1 base; unmatched junction nucleotides: 7. This CDR3 region has 15 residues. CDR1 MNHEY and CDR2 SMNVEV come from the germline V gene (reference sequence). Study-wide points: Normalized Chao1 diversity was significantly reduced in patients versus controls. Relative to controls, patients had a handful of TRBV segments at higher frequency, with TRBV5-6, TRBV5-1 and TRBV20-1 among these. The F measure placed samples prepared in the same batch into strongly shared clusters.

Notes on this clonotype: Its antigen remains unidentified.

This chain connects TRBV27 to TRBJ2-7, with TRBD2 matching 7 bases. Sequencing used blood. The clonotype was recovered from a girl aged 10-17 years with multiple sclerosis. CDR3 amino acids: CASSWVTGGSYEQYF. CDR3 nucleotide sequence: TGTGCCAGCAGTTGGGTTACCGGGGGGTCCTACGAGCAGTACTTC.